This is a list of T cell receptor beta chains from one sample in a study of shared clonotypes between healthy human individuals. The repertoire was sequenced with immunoSEQ multiplex PCR; TCRdb's copy has only in-frame clones and lacks some. The sample records 600,000 or so clones, around 95% being singletons. Sequenced input: naive CD8+ T cells sorted from blood. Every receptor here comes from a woman in her 30s in good health. CDR3s include the opening cysteine and the closing phenylalanine or tryptophan. The order of the fields is J gene, clone size, D gene, V gene, CDR3 protein, CDR3 DNA. A D gene is named only where the DNA matches it firmly. Rows give clone size only sometimes, using once, few, many, or a class for an expanded clone.

j_call: TRBJ2-7; clone_size: NA; d_call: TRBD1; v_call: TRBV27; cdr3_aa: CASSYRGNSREQYF; cdr3_nt: TGTGCCAGCAGTTACAGGGGAAATTCGCGCGAGCAGTACTTC
j_call: TRBJ1-5; clone_size: NA; d_call: NA; v_call: TRBV27; cdr3_aa: CASSLKAGGDQPQHF; cdr3_nt: TGTGCCAGCAGTTTAAAGGCGGGGGGGGATCAGCCCCAGCATTTT
j_call: TRBJ1-1; clone_size: NA; d_call: NA; v_call: TRBV13; cdr3_aa: CASSLQGEGDTEAFF; cdr3_nt: TGTGCCAGCAGCTTACAGGGAGAGGGGGACACTGAAGCTTTCTTT
j_call: TRBJ2-7; clone_size: NA; d_call: NA; v_call: TRBV11-2; cdr3_aa: CASSLDSSGHLYF; cdr3_nt: TGTGCCAGCAGCTTAGATTCTTCGGGACACCTATACTTC
j_call: TRBJ1-5; clone_size: NA; d_call: NA; v_call: TRBV15; cdr3_aa: CATSSDGWGSQPQHF; cdr3_nt: TGTGCCACCAGCAGTGATGGGTGGGGCAGTCAGCCCCAGCATTTT
j_call: TRBJ1-2; clone_size: NA; d_call: NA; v_call: TRBV11-3; cdr3_aa: CASSSGVGYTF; cdr3_nt: TGTGCCAGCAGCTCAGGGGTTGGCTACACCTTC
j_call: TRBJ1-2; clone_size: NA; d_call: NA; v_call: TRBV28; cdr3_aa: CASSPLVGPYDYGYTF; cdr3_nt: TGTGCCAGCAGCCCCCTAGTAGGACCTTACGACTATGGCTACACCTTC
j_call: TRBJ2-7; clone_size: NA; d_call: NA; v_call: TRBV28; cdr3_aa: CACSQGGVSYEQYF; cdr3_nt: TGTGCCTGCAGTCAGGGGGGGGTCTCCTACGAGCAGTACTTC
j_call: TRBJ2-1; clone_size: once; d_call: TRBD1; v_call: TRBV27; cdr3_aa: CASSEGTGYNEQFF; cdr3_nt: TGTGCCAGCAGTGAGGGGACAGGGTACAATGAGCAGTTCTTC
j_call: TRBJ1-1; clone_size: NA; d_call: NA; v_call: TRBV5-3; cdr3_aa: CASSQVQMNTEAFF; cdr3_nt: TGTGCCAGCAGCCAAGTCCAGATGAACACTGAAGCTTTCTTT
j_call: TRBJ2-2; clone_size: NA; d_call: TRBD2; v_call: TRBV10-2; cdr3_aa: CASKGLAENTGELFF; cdr3_nt: TGCGCCAGCAAAGGACTAGCGGAGAACACCGGGGAGCTGTTTTTT
j_call: TRBJ2-1; clone_size: NA; d_call: NA; v_call: TRBV28; cdr3_aa: CASSLGRTGGEQFF; cdr3_nt: TGTGCCAGCAGTTTAGGACGAACTGGCGGTGAGCAGTTCTTC
j_call: TRBJ2-1; clone_size: NA; d_call: NA; v_call: TRBV19; cdr3_aa: CASSIGLDEQFF; cdr3_nt: TGTGCCAGTAGTATTGGTTTAGATGAGCAGTTCTTC
j_call: TRBJ1-5; clone_size: NA; d_call: NA; v_call: TRBV27; cdr3_aa: CASSLSGDGNQPQHF; cdr3_nt: TGTGCCAGCAGTTTGTCAGGGGATGGCAATCAGCCCCAGCATTTT
j_call: TRBJ2-7; clone_size: once; d_call: TRBD1; v_call: TRBV27; cdr3_aa: CASRQVGTGDTYEQYF; cdr3_nt: TGTGCCAGCAGGCAGGTCGGGACAGGGGATACCTACGAGCAGTACTTC
j_call: TRBJ1-1; clone_size: NA; d_call: NA; v_call: TRBV28; cdr3_aa: CASREPLNTEAFF; cdr3_nt: TGTGCCAGCAGGGAGCCTTTGAACACTGAAGCTTTCTTT
j_call: TRBJ2-7; clone_size: NA; d_call: TRBD2; v_call: TRBV6-5; cdr3_aa: CASSYGTSGTYEQYF; cdr3_nt: TGTGCCAGCAGTTACGGCACTAGCGGGACATACGAGCAGTACTTC
j_call: TRBJ2-7; clone_size: NA; d_call: TRBD2; v_call: TRBV27; cdr3_aa: CASSPLSPSGTYEQYF; cdr3_nt: TGTGCCAGCAGTCCCCTATCGCCTAGCGGGACCTACGAGCAGTACTTC
j_call: TRBJ2-7; clone_size: few; d_call: NA; v_call: TRBV5-6; cdr3_aa: CASSLAGTGNYEQYF; cdr3_nt: TGTGCCAGCAGCTTGGCCGGCACGGGAAACTACGAGCAGTACTTC
j_call: TRBJ1-1; clone_size: NA; d_call: NA; v_call: TRBV13; cdr3_aa: CASSLRTAPEAFF; cdr3_nt: TGTGCCAGCAGCCTTAGGACAGCACCTGAAGCTTTCTTT
j_call: TRBJ1-2; clone_size: once; d_call: NA; v_call: TRBV27; cdr3_aa: CASTTLPPERSHPGYTF; cdr3_nt: TGTGCCAGCACCACCCTACCGCCGGAGCGATCGCATCCTGGCTACACCTTC
j_call: TRBJ1-2; clone_size: NA; d_call: NA; v_call: TRBV28; cdr3_aa: CASSGLPRDGKNYGYTF; cdr3_nt: TGTGCCAGCAGCGGCCTTCCACGGGACGGAAAGAACTATGGCTACACCTTC
j_call: TRBJ1-1; clone_size: NA; d_call: NA; v_call: TRBV9; cdr3_aa: CASSVVGETGNTEAFF; cdr3_nt: TGTGCCAGCAGCGTAGTCGGAGAGACAGGGAACACTGAAGCTTTCTTT
j_call: TRBJ2-7; clone_size: NA; d_call: TRBD1; v_call: TRBV7-8; cdr3_aa: CASSPGQGADEQYF; cdr3_nt: TGTGCCAGCAGCCCTGGGCAGGGGGCGGACGAGCAGTACTTC
j_call: TRBJ1-4; clone_size: NA; d_call: NA; v_call: TRBV5-1; cdr3_aa: CASSPPEGSEKLFF; cdr3_nt: TGCGCCAGCAGCCCGCCCGAGGGAAGCGAAAAACTGTTTTTT
j_call: TRBJ2-7; clone_size: NA; d_call: TRBD2; v_call: TRBV28; cdr3_aa: CASSNIFGLAGFEQYF; cdr3_nt: TGTGCCAGCAGTAATATTTTCGGACTAGCGGGTTTCGAGCAGTACTTC
j_call: TRBJ2-7; clone_size: NA; d_call: TRBD2; v_call: TRBV7-8; cdr3_aa: CASSSGLAGGPSSYEQYF; cdr3_nt: TGTGCCAGCAGCTCGGGACTAGCGGGAGGACCCAGCTCCTACGAGCAGTACTTC
j_call: TRBJ2-2; clone_size: NA; d_call: NA; v_call: TRBV11-3; cdr3_aa: CASSLARGIVNTGELFF; cdr3_nt: TGTGCCAGCAGCCTAGCAAGGGGAATCGTTAACACCGGGGAGCTGTTTTTT
j_call: TRBJ2-7; clone_size: NA; d_call: NA; v_call: TRBV28; cdr3_aa: CASSPNYEQYF; cdr3_nt: TGTGCCAGCAGTCCCAACTACGAGCAGTACTTC
j_call: TRBJ2-5; clone_size: NA; d_call: NA; v_call: TRBV2; cdr3_aa: CASETIGREETQYF; cdr3_nt: TGTGCCAGCGAGACGATCGGGCGGGAAGAGACCCAGTACTTC
j_call: TRBJ2-7; clone_size: NA; d_call: NA; v_call: TRBV5-8; cdr3_aa: CASPLRANLREQYF; cdr3_nt: TGTGCCAGCCCCCTGAGGGCAAACCTACGCGAGCAGTACTTC
j_call: TRBJ2-2; clone_size: NA; d_call: TRBD2; v_call: TRBV29-1; cdr3_aa: CSVERLAGGTGELFF; cdr3_nt: TGCAGCGTTGAAAGACTAGCGGGAGGAACCGGGGAGCTGTTTTTT
j_call: TRBJ2-1; clone_size: NA; d_call: NA; v_call: TRBV4-1; cdr3_aa: CASSQATHNEQFF; cdr3_nt: TGCGCCAGCAGCCAAGCAACCCACAATGAGCAGTTCTTC
j_call: TRBJ2-7; clone_size: NA; d_call: TRBD2; v_call: TRBV5-5; cdr3_aa: CASSLSGLFSYEQYF; cdr3_nt: TGTGCCAGCAGCCTTAGCGGGTTGTTCTCCTACGAGCAGTACTTC
j_call: TRBJ1-1; clone_size: NA; d_call: NA; v_call: TRBV29-1; cdr3_aa: CSVQENTEAFF; cdr3_nt: TGCAGCGTTCAGGAGAACACTGAAGCTTTCTTT
j_call: TRBJ2-1; clone_size: NA; d_call: NA; v_call: TRBV6-5; cdr3_aa: CASSYVEGHRNEQFF; cdr3_nt: TGTGCCAGCAGTTACGTCGAGGGCCATCGCAATGAGCAGTTCTTC
j_call: TRBJ2-5; clone_size: once; d_call: NA; v_call: TRBV6-5; cdr3_aa: CASSYSGEPLYF; cdr3_nt: TGTGCCAGCAGTTACTCTGGGGAGCCCCTGTACTTC
j_call: TRBJ1-1; clone_size: NA; d_call: NA; v_call: TRBV2; cdr3_aa: CASSDLAEAFF; cdr3_nt: TGTGCCAGCAGTGATTTAGCAGAAGCTTTCTTT
j_call: TRBJ1-1; clone_size: NA; d_call: NA; v_call: TRBV5-4; cdr3_aa: CASSFFSGNTEAFF; cdr3_nt: TGTGCCAGCAGCTTCTTCAGTGGGAACACTGAAGCTTTCTTT
j_call: TRBJ2-3; clone_size: NA; d_call: NA; v_call: TRBV23-1; cdr3_aa: CASSHARLATFRDTQYF; cdr3_nt: TGCGCCAGCAGTCACGCCAGGCTAGCAACCTTCCGGGATACGCAGTATTTT
j_call: TRBJ2-3; clone_size: once; d_call: TRBD2; v_call: TRBV9; cdr3_aa: CASSVGSGAGPTDTQYF; cdr3_nt: TGTGCCAGCAGCGTAGGTTCTGGAGCGGGACCCACAGATACGCAGTATTTT
j_call: TRBJ2-2; clone_size: NA; d_call: NA; v_call: TRBV4-1; cdr3_aa: CASCSNTGELFF; cdr3_nt: TGCGCCAGCTGTTCGAACACCGGGGAGCTGTTTTTT
j_call: TRBJ2-1; clone_size: NA; d_call: NA; v_call: TRBV4-2; cdr3_aa: CASSQDNHNEQFF; cdr3_nt: TGTGCCAGCAGCCAAGATAACCACAATGAGCAGTTCTTC
j_call: TRBJ2-1; clone_size: NA; d_call: TRBD2; v_call: TRBV9; cdr3_aa: CASSAPAGASYNEQFF; cdr3_nt: TGTGCCAGCAGCGCCCCCGCGGGAGCCTCCTACAATGAGCAGTTCTTC
j_call: TRBJ2-7; clone_size: NA; d_call: NA; v_call: TRBV5-8; cdr3_aa: CASSIGFEQYF; cdr3_nt: TGTGCCAGCAGCATAGGATTCGAGCAGTACTTC
j_call: TRBJ1-5; clone_size: NA; d_call: TRBD1; v_call: TRBV10-2; cdr3_aa: CASSESTGVINQPQHF; cdr3_nt: TGCGCCAGCAGTGAGTCCACAGGGGTAATCAATCAGCCCCAGCATTTT
j_call: TRBJ1-5; clone_size: NA; d_call: NA; v_call: TRBV28; cdr3_aa: CASSLWGDSNQPQHF; cdr3_nt: TGTGCCAGCAGTTTGTGGGGGGATAGCAATCAGCCCCAGCATTTT
j_call: TRBJ2-3; clone_size: NA; d_call: TRBD1; v_call: TRBV25-1; cdr3_aa: CASSSRDRVASTDTQYF; cdr3_nt: TGTGCCAGCAGTTCCCGGGACAGGGTCGCTAGCACAGATACGCAGTATTTT
j_call: TRBJ1-5; clone_size: NA; d_call: NA; v_call: TRBV15; cdr3_aa: CATSREGMQPQHF; cdr3_nt: TGTGCCACCAGCAGAGAAGGGATGCAGCCCCAGCATTTT
j_call: TRBJ1-1; clone_size: NA; d_call: NA; v_call: TRBV27; cdr3_aa: CASSVEVSNTEAFF; cdr3_nt: TGTGCCAGCAGTGTCGAGGTATCAAACACTGAAGCTTTCTTT
j_call: TRBJ2-7; clone_size: NA; d_call: NA; v_call: TRBV5-6; cdr3_aa: CASSLALDSGGYEQYF; cdr3_nt: TGTGCCAGCAGCTTGGCCCTGGACAGTGGAGGGTACGAGCAGTACTTC